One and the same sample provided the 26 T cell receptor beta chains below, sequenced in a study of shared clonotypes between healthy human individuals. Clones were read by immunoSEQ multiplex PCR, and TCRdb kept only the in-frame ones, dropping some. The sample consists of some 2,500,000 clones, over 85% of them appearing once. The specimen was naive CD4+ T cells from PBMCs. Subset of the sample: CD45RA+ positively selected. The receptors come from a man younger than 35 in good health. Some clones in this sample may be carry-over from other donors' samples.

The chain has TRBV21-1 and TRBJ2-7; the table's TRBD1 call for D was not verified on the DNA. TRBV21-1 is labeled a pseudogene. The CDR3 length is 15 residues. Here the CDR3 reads CARKVPDRGFGEQYF. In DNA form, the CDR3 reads TGTGCCAGAAAAGTTCCGGACAGGGGCTTTGGCGAGCAGTACTTC.

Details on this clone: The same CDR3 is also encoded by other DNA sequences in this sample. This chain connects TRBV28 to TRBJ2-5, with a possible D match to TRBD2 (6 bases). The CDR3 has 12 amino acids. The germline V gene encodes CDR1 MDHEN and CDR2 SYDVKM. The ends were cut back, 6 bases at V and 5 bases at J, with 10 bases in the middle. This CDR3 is CASRGRGETQYF. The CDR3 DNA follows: TGTGCCAGCAGAGGCCGGGGGGAGACCCAGTACTTC.

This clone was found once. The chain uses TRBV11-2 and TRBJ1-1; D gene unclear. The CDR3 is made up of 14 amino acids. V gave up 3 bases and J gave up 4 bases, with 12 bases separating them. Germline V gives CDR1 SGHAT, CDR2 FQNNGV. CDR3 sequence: CASSFFSIGTEAFF. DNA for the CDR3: TGTGCCAGCAGCTTCTTCTCCATAGGCACTGAAGCTTTCTTT.

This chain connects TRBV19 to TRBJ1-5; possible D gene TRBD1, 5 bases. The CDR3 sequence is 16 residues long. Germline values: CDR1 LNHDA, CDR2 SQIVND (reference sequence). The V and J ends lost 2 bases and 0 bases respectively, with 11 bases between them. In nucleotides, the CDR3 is TGTGCCAGTAGTATATCGGCAGGGAATAGCAATCAGCCCCAGCATTTT. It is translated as CASSISAGNSNQPQHF.

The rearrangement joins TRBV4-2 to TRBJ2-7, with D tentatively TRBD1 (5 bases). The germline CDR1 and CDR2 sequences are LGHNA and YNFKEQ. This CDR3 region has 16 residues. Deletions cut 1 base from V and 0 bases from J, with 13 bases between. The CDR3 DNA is TGTGCCAGCAGCCAAGTTACCAGGGCGAGCTCCTACGAGCAGTACTTC. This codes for CASSQVTRASSYEQYF.

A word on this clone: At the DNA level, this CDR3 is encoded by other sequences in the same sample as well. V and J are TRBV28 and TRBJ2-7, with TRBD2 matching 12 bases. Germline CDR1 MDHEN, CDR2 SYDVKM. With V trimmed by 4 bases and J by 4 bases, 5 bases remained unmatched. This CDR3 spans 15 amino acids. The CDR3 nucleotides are TGTGCCAGCAGTTCGACTAGCGGGAGATTATACGAGCAGTACTTC. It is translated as CASSSTSGRLYEQYF. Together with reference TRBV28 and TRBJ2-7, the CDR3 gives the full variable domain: DVKVTQSSRYLVKRTGEKVFLECVQDMDHENMFWYRQDPGLGLRLIYFSYDVKMKEKGDIPEGYSVSREKKERFSLILESASTNQTSMYLCASSSTSGRLYEQYFGPGTRLTVT.

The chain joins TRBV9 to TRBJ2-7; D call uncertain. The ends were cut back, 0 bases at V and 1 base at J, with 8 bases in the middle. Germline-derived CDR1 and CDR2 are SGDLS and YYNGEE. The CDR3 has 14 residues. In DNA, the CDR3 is TGTGCCAGCAGCGTAGTCGCAGAATCCTACGAGCAGTACTTC. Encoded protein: CASSVVAESYEQYF.

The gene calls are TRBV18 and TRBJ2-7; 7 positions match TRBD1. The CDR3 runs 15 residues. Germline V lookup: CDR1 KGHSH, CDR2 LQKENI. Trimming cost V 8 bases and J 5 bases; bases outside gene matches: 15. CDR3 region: CASAKGQSISHEQYF. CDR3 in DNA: TGTGCCAGCGCCAAGGGACAGTCAATTAGCCACGAGCAGTACTTC. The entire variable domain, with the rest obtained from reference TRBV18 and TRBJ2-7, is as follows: NAGVMQNPRHLVRRRGQEARLRCSPMKGHSHVYWYRQLPEEGLKFMVYLQKENIIDESGMPKERFSAEFPKEGPSILRIQQVVRGDSAAYFCASAKGQSISHEQYFGPGTRLTVT.

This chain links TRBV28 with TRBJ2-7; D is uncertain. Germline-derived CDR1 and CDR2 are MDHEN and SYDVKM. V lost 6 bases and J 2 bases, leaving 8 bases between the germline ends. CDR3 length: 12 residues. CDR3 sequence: CASSARPYEQYF. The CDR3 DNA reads TGTGCCAGCAGCGCAAGACCCTACGAGCAGTACTTC.

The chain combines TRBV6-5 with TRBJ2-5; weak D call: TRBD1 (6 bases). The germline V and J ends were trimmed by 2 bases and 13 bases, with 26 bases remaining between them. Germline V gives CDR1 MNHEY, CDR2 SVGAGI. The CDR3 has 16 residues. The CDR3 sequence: CASSYTPFPRDTGRYF. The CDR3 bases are TGTGCCAGCAGTTACACGCCATTCCCCCGGGACACGGGAAGGTACTTC.

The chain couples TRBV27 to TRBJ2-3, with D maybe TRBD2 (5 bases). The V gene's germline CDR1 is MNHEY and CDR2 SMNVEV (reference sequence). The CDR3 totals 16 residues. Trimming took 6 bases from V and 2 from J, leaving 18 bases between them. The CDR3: CASRPPGSRNTDTQYF. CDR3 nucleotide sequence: TGTGCCAGCAGGCCGCCGGGAAGCCGGAACACAGATACGCAGTATTTT.

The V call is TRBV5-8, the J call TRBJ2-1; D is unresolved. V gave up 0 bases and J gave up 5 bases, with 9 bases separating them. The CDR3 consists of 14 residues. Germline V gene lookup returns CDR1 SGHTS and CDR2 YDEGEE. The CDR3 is CASSLAGPNNEQFF. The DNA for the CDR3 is TGTGCCAGCAGCTTGGCAGGCCCGAACAATGAGCAGTTCTTC.

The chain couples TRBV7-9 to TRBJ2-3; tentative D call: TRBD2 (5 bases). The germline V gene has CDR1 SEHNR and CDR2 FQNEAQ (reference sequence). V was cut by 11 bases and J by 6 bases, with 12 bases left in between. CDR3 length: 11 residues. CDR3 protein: CAASPGDTQYF. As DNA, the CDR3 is TGTGCCGCAAGTCCGGGGGATACGCAGTATTTT.

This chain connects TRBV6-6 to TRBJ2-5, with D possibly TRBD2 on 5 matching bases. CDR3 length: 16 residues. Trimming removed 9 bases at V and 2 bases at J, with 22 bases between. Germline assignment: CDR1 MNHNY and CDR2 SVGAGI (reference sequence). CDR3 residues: CASGSSVGRNQETQYF. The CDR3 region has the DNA TGTGCCAGTGGGAGTAGCGTAGGTCGCAATCAAGAGACCCAGTACTTC.

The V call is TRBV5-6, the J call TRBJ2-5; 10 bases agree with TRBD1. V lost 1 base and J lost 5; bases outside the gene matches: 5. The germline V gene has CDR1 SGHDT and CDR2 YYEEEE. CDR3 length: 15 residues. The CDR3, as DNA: TGTGCCAGCAGCTTGCCGGGACAGGGGTGGGAGACCCAGTACTTC. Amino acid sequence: CASSLPGQGWETQYF.

The CDR3 spells CAWRTGTSLNEQFF. The DNA of the CDR3 is TGTGCCTGGAGGACCGGGACTAGTCTCAATGAGCAGTTCTTC. The chain carries TRBV30 and TRBJ2-1; 8 nucleotides align to TRBD2. Germline lookup yields CDR1 GTSNPN and CDR2 SVGIG (reference sequence). The CDR3 totals 14 residues. V lost 3 bases to trimming and J lost 6 bases; unmatched junction nucleotides: 7.

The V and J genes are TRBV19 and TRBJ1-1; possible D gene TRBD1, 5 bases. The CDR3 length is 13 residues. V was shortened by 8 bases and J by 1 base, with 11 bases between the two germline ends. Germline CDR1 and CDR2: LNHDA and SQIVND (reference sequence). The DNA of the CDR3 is TGTGCCAGTGCTCCTGGGGGGAACACTGAAGCTTTCTTT. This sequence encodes CASAPGGNTEAFF. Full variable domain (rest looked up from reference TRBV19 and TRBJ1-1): DGGITQSPKYLFRKEGQNVTLSCEQNLNHDAMYWYRQDPGQGLRLIYYSQIVNDFQKGDIAEGYSVSREKKESFPLTVTSAQKNPTAFYLCASAPGGNTEAFFGQGTRLTVV.

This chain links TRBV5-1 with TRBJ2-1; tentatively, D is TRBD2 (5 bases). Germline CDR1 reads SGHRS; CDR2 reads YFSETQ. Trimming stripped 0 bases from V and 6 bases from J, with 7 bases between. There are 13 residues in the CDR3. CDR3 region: CASSLAAANEQFF. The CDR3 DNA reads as TGCGCCAGCAGCTTGGCAGCGGCCAATGAGCAGTTCTTC.

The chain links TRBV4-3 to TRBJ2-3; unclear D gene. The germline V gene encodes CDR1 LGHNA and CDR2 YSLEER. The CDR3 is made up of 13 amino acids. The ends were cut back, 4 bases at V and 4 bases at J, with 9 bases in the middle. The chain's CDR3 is CASSLGPPDTQYF. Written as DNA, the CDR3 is TGCGCCAGCAGCCTCGGCCCCCCAGATACGCAGTATTTT.

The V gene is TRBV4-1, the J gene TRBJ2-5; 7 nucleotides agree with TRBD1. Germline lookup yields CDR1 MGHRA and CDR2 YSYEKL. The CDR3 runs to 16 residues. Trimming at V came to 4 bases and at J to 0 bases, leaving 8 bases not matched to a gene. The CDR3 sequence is CASSRPGQTNQETQYF. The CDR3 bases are TGCGCCAGCAGCCGACCGGGACAGACAAACCAAGAGACCCAGTACTTC.

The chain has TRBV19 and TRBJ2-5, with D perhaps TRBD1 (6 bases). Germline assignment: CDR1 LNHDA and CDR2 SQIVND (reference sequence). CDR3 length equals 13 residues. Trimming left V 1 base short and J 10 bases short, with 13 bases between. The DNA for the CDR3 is TGTGCCAGTAGTATAGGGAGCCAGGGGTTCCAGTACTTC. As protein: CASSIGSQGFQYF.

The CDR3 DNA sequence: TGCAGCGTCGAACCTTTATTAGTGCCCCTTCCCGCGTTCTTC. Translating it yields CSVEPLLVPLPAFF. The rearrangement uses TRBV29-1 and TRBJ2-1; D ambiguous. V shed 6 bases and J shed 15 bases, with 27 bases lying between them. The CDR3 extends over 14 amino acids. The V gene's germline CDR1 is SQVTM and CDR2 ANQGSEA.

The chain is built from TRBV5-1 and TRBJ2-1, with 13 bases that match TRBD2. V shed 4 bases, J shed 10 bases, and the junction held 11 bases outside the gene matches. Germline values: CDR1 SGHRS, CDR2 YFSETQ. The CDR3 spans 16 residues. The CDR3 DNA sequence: TGCGCCAGCAGCAGCACCGGGACTAGCGGGAACTACGAGCAGTTCTTC. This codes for CASSSTGTSGNYEQFF.

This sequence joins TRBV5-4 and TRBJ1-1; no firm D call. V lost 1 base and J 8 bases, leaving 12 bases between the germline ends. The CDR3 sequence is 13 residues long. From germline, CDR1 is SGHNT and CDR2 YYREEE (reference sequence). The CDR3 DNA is TGTGCCAGCAGCTTGACCGGGTATAGGGAAGCTTTCTTT. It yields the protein CASSLTGYREAFF.

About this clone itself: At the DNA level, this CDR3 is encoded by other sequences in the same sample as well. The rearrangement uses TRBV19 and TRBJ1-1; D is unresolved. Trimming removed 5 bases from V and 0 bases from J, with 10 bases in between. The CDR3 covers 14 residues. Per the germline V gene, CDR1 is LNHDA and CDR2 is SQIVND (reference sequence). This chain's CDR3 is CASSAGRLNTEAFF. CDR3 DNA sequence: TGTGCCAGTAGTGCTGGTAGGTTGAACACTGAAGCTTTCTTT.

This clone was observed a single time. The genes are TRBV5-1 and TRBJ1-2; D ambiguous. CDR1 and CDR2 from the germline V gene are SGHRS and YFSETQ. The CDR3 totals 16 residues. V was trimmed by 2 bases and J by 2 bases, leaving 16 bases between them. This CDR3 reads CASSFDFSTRNYGYTF. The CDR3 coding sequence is TGCGCCAGCAGCTTCGATTTTTCGACAAGGAACTATGGCTACACCTTC.